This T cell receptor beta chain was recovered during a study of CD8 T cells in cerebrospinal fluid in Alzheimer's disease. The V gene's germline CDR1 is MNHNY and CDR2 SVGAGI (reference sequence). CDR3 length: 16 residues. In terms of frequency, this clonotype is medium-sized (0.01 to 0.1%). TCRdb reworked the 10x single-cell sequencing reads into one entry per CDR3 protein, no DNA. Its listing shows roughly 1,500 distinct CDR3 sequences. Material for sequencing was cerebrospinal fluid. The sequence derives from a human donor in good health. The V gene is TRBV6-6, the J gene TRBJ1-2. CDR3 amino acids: CASSYWTGTKSAGYTF.